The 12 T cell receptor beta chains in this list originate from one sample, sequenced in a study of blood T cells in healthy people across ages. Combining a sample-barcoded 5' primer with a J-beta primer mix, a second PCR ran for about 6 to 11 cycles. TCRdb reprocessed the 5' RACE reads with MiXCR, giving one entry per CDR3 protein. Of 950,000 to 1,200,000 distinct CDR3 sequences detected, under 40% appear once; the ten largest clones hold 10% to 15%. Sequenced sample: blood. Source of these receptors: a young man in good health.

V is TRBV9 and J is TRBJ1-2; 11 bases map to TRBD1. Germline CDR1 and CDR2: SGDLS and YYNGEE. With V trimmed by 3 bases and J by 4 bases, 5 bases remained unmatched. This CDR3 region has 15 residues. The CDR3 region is CASSAGTGGAYGYTF. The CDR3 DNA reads TGTGCCAGCAGCGCCGGGACAGGGGGAGCCTATGGCTACACCTTC.

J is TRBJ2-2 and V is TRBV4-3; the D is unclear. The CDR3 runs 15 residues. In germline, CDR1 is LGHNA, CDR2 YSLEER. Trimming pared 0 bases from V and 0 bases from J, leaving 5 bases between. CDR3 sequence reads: CASSQEEANTGELFF. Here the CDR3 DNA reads TGCGCCAGCAGCCAAGAGGAAGCGAACACCGGGGAGCTGTTTTTT.

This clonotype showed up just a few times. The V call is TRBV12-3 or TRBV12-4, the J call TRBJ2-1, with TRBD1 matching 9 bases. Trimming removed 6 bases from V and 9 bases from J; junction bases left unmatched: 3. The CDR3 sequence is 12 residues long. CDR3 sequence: CASSKTGGEQFF. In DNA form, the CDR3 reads TGTGCCAGCAGCAAGACAGGGGGTGAGCAGTTCTTC.

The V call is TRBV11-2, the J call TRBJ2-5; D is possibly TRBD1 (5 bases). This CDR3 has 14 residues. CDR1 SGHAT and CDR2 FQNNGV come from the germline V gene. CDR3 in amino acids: CSSSSFQGYNEQYF. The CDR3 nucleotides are TGTAGCAGCAGCTCTTTTCAGGGTTACAATGAGCAGTACTTC.

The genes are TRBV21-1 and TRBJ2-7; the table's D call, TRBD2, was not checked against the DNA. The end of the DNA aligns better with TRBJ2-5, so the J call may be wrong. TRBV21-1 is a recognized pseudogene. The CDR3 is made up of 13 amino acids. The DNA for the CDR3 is TGTGCGAGAAGCTATACTAGTTGGGAGACCCAGTACTTC. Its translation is CARSYTSWETQYF.

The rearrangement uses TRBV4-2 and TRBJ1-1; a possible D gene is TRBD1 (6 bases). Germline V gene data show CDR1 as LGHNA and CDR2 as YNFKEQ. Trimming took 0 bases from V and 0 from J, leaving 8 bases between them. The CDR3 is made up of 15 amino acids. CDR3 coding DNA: TGTGCCAGCAGCCAAGAGGACAGCTTGAACACTGAAGCTTTCTTT. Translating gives CASSQEDSLNTEAFF.

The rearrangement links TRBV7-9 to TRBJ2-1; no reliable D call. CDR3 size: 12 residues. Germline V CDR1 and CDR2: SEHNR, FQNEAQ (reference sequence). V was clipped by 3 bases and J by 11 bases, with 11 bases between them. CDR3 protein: CASSLDAVQQFF. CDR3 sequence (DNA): TGTGCCAGCAGCTTGGACGCCGTTCAGCAGTTCTTC. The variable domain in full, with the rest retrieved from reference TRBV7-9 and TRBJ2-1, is DTGVSQNPRHKITKRGQNVTFRCDPISEHNRLYWYRQTLGQGPEFLTYFQNEAQLEKSRLLSDRFSAERPKGSFSTLEIQRTEQGDSAMYLCASSLDAVQQFFGPGTRLTVL.

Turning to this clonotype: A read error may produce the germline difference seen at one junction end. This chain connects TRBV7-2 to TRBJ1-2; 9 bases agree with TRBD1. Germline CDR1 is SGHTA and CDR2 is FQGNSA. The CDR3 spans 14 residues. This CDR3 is CAGSQVGTGIGYTF. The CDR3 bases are TGTGCCGGCAGCCAGGTCGGGACAGGGATTGGCTACACCTTC.

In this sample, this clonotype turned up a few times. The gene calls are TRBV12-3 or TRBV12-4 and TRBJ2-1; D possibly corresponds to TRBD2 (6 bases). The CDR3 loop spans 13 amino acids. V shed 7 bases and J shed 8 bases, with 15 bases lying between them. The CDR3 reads CASTAGSEDEQFF. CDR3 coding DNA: TGTGCCAGCACCGCGGGGTCCGAGGATGAGCAGTTCTTC.

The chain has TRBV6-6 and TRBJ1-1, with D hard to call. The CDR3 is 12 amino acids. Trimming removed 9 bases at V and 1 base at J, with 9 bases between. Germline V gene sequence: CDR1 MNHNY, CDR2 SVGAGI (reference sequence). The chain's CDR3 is CASLRQNTEAFF. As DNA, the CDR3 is TGTGCCAGTTTGAGGCAGAACACTGAAGCTTTCTTT.

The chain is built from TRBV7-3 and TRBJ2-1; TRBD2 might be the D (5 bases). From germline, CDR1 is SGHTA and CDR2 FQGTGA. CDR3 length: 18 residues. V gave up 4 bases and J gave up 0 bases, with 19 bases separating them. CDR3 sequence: CASSSPLERSSSYNEQFF. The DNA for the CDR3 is TGTGCCAGCAGCTCCCCCCTGGAGCGGTCTAGCTCCTACAATGAGCAGTTCTTC. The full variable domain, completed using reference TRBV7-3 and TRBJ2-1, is GAGVSQTPSNKVTEKGKYVELRCDPISGHTALYWYRQSLGQGPEFLIYFQGTGAADDSGLPNDRFFAVRPEGSVSTLKIQRTERGDSAVYLCASSSPLERSSSYNEQFFGPGTRLTVL.

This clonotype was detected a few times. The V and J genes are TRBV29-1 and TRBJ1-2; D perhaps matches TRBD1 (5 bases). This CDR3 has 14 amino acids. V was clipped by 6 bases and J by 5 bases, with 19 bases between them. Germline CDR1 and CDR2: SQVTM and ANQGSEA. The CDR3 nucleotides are TGCAGCGTCCAAACTGCGGGGCCCCCTTATGGCTACACCTTC. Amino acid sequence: CSVQTAGPPYGYTF.